One sample yielded the 21 T cell receptor beta chains listed below, sequenced in a study of CXCR3-negative and CXCR3-positive naive CD8 T cells. All TRB cDNA libraries came from 5' RACE performed with UMI labels. TCRdb re-called the 5' RACE reads and catalogs CDR3 proteins one per entry, DNA excluded. In all, the sample yields about 4,900 distinct CDR3 sequences. Study-wide findings and caveats: CXCR3-positive naive cells had more hydrophobic TRB CDR3s than CXCR3-negative naive cells.

Antigens for these TCRs are unknown. Sequenced material: naive CXCR3+ CD8+ T cells from blood. Noted subset: CD45RO-CCR7+CD27+CD95- naive CD8+ T cells expressing CXCR3 (TNR3+). The source of these receptors is a human donor in good health. Some clones in this sample may be carry-over from other donors' samples.

Measured by frequency, this clonotype is medium-sized (0.01 to 0.1%). V is TRBV20-1 and J is TRBJ2-7; checking the TCRdb D call of TRBD1 is not possible without DNA. Germline values: CDR1 DFQATT, CDR2 SNEGSKA (reference sequence). There are 12 residues in the CDR3. The CDR3 protein is CSARTGFYEQYF.

According to its frequency, this clonotype is medium-sized. The gene calls are TRBV5-4 and TRBJ2-7; checking the TCRdb D call of TRBD1 is not possible without DNA. Germline CDR1 is SGHNT and CDR2 is YYREEE (reference sequence). The CDR3 consists of 14 residues. CDR3 sequence: CASSPRDTAYEQYF.

The chain recombines TRBV7-7 with TRBJ1-6; TCRdb reports TRBD1, a call that lacks DNA to check it against. Germline CDR1 SSHAT, CDR2 FNYEAQ (reference sequence). The CDR3 runs 14 residues. CDR3: CASSSTGGNSPLHF. Variable domain in full (rest from reference TRBV7-7 and TRBJ1-6): GAGVSQSPRYKVTKRGQDVTLRCDPISSHATLYWYQQALGQGPEFLTYFNYEAQPDKSGLPSDRFSAERPEGSISTLTIQRTEQRDSAMYRCASSSTGGNSPLHFGNGTRLTVT.

The CDR3: CASSEWEGGTSGSHNEQFF. This chain uses TRBV25-1 with TRBJ2-1; the TRBD2 assignment by TCRdb is unverifiable without DNA. Germline CDR1 MGHDK, CDR2 SYGVNS. The length of the CDR3 is 19 residues.

This chain links TRBV7-6 with TRBJ2-7. Per the germline V gene, CDR1 is SGHVS and CDR2 is FNYEAQ. The CDR3 loop spans 12 amino acids. The CDR3 reads CASSLEGTEQYF.

According to its frequency, this clonotype is medium-sized. The rearrangement uses TRBV20-1 and TRBJ2-1. The CDR3 spans 18 residues. Germline CDR1 and CDR2: DFQATT and SNEGSKA (reference sequence). The CDR3 reads CSARSLADHPKIYNEQFF.

This clonotype is classed as medium-sized by frequency. The rearrangement joins TRBV29-1 to TRBJ2-7; TCRdb lists TRBD1, though no DNA is available to test this call. The CDR3 spans 14 residues. Germline V gene lookup returns CDR1 SQVTM and CDR2 ANQGSEA. The CDR3 is CSVEGRKGAYEQYF.

The CDR3 sequence: CSARDPLAGPNEQFF. J is TRBJ2-1 and V is TRBV20-1; TCRdb gives TRBD2 as the D gene, but with no DNA this cannot be confirmed. In germline, CDR1 is DFQATT, CDR2 SNEGSKA (reference sequence). This CDR3 spans 15 amino acids.

By frequency, this clonotype registers large. The chain uses TRBV4-3 and TRBJ1-1. Per germline, CDR1 LGHNA and CDR2 YSLEER. The CDR3 is 14 residues long. CDR3 amino acids: CASSQTAGSTEAFF.

The chain employs TRBV19 and TRBJ2-7; TCRdb names TRBD2, which stays unverified in the absence of DNA. From germline, CDR1 is LNHDA and CDR2 SQIVND (reference sequence). CDR3 size: 14 residues. The CDR3 here is CASSIASGEFEQYF.

This rearrangement joins TRBV6-5 to TRBJ2-7. Germline-derived CDR1 and CDR2 are MNHEY and SVGAGI. The CDR3 runs to 13 residues. CDR3 loop: CASSYGQTYEQYF.

By frequency, this clonotype is medium-sized. This rearrangement joins TRBV6-5 to TRBJ2-2. The CDR3 has 12 amino acids. Germline-derived CDR1 and CDR2 are MNHEY and SVGAGI. This CDR3 reads CASSLETGELFF.

This clonotype is called medium-sized based on its frequency. This chain connects TRBV13 to TRBJ2-6; the TRBD2 assignment by TCRdb is unverifiable without DNA. CDR3 length: 17 amino acids. Germline V gene data show CDR1 as PRHDT and CDR2 as FYEKMQ (reference sequence). CDR3 sequence: CASSRAGVASGANVLTF. The entire variable domain, with the rest obtained from reference TRBV13 and TRBJ2-6, is as follows: AAGVIQSPRHLIKEKRETATLKCYPIPRHDTVYWYQQGPGQDPQFLISFYEKMQSDKGSIPDRFSAQQFSDYHSELNMSSLELGDSALYFCASSRAGVASGANVLTFGAGSRLTVL.

V gene TRBV29-1 combines with J gene TRBJ2-1; no DNA is available, so the TRBD1 call from TCRdb remains unchecked. There are 11 residues in the CDR3. In germline, CDR1 is SQVTM, CDR2 ANQGSEA. Here the CDR3 reads CSAPGGREQFF.

This clonotype is classed as medium-sized by frequency. The V and J genes are TRBV7-8 and TRBJ1-3. The CDR3 spans 15 residues. The germline V gene encodes CDR1 SGHVS and CDR2 FQNEAQ. CDR3 in amino acids: CASSIRGSSGNTIYF.

The V call is TRBV12-3 or TRBV12-4, the J call TRBJ1-4; TCRdb's assignment of TRBD1 cannot be checked, as there is no DNA. The CDR3 consists of 14 residues. The CDR3 loop reads CASSRQEQNEKLFF.

This clonotype is called medium-sized (0.01 to 0.1%) based on its frequency. The CDR3 sequence is CASSFQGFGVGTEAFF. The V and J genes are TRBV28 and TRBJ1-1; TCRdb names TRBD1, which stays unverified in the absence of DNA. CDR1 MDHEN and CDR2 SYDVKM come from the germline V gene. The CDR3 loop spans 16 amino acids.

This clonotype counts as medium-sized by frequency. The rearrangement joins TRBV6-2 or TRBV6-3 to TRBJ2-2; TCRdb selects TRBD1, and the lack of DNA leaves this call unchecked. In germline, CDR1 is MNHEY, CDR2 SVGEGT. The CDR3 is 15 residues long. The CDR3 sequence: CASSSASWGTGELFF.

By frequency, this clonotype registers medium-sized. The rearrangement uses TRBV14 and TRBJ2-7; the D gene TCRdb calls, TRBD1, cannot be checked with no DNA. The CDR3 totals 15 residues. Germline lookup yields CDR1 SGHDN and CDR2 FVKESK. The CDR3: CASSQDWGRSYEQYF.

The chain is built from TRBV28 and TRBJ1-5; TCRdb indicates TRBD1, and absent DNA this call remains unverified. Germline CDR1 and CDR2: MDHEN and SYDVKM. The CDR3 length is 13 residues. CDR3 sequence: CASSFTGVQPQHF. Combining the CDR3 with reference TRBV28 and TRBJ1-5 gives the whole variable domain DVKVTQSSRYLVKRTGEKVFLECVQDMDHENMFWYRQDPGLGLRLIYFSYDVKMKEKGDIPEGYSVSREKKERFSLILESASTNQTSMYLCASSFTGVQPQHFGDGTRLSIL.

This rearrangement joins TRBV2 to TRBJ2-1; no DNA is available, so the TRBD2 call from TCRdb remains unchecked. CDR1 SNHLY and CDR2 FYNNEI come from the germline V gene. The CDR3 runs 16 residues. The CDR3 here is CASSDLAGGIVDEQFF.